These 31 T cell receptor beta chains share one sample of origin, sequenced in a study of T cells expressing NK-cell markers. From the 5' RACE reads, TCRdb lists one entry per CDR3 protein and no DNA. This sample carries some 440,000 distinct CDR3 sequences, with under 1.5% going to the ten biggest clones. Sequencing was performed on blood T cells: a sorted CD56 or NKG2C T cell subset, CD4+ or CD8+ T cells, or bulk PBMC T cells (not recorded which). The source is a woman aged 50 to 65 in good health.

CDR3 residues: CSAGSSLNQETQYF. V and J are TRBV20-1 and TRBJ2-5; the D call from TCRdb, TRBD2, cannot be confirmed without DNA. The CDR3 consists of 14 residues. CDR1 is DFQATT, CDR2 SNEGSKA, per germline (reference sequence).

The rearrangement uses TRBV18 and TRBJ2-1; TCRdb designates TRBD2, a call that cannot be tested without DNA. This CDR3 comprises 15 residues. CDR1 and CDR2 (germline): KGHSH, LQKENI. The CDR3 sequence: CASSATSGSKNEQFF.

This rearrangement joins TRBV2 to TRBJ1-1; TCRdb returns TRBD1, unconfirmable since there is no DNA. Germline V gives CDR1 SNHLY, CDR2 FYNNEI. The CDR3 totals 14 residues. The CDR3: CASRRPYSGTEAFF.

The chain links TRBV3-1 to TRBJ2-1; TCRdb designates TRBD2, a call that cannot be tested without DNA. Germline assignment: CDR1 LGHDT and CDR2 YNNKEL (reference sequence). This CDR3 is 16 amino acids long. CDR3 protein: CASSQPGTSGRNRQFF.

This chain uses TRBV7-9 with TRBJ2-3. CDR1 is SEHNR and CDR2 is FQNEAQ in the germline V gene (reference sequence). The CDR3 sequence is 12 residues long. The CDR3 spells CASSTGSNTQYF.

This sequence joins TRBV5-5 and TRBJ1-1. Germline CDR1 is SGHKS and CDR2 is YYEKEE (reference sequence). The CDR3 consists of 16 residues. The chain's CDR3 is CASRAWGTRLNTEAFF. The full variable domain, with the rest looked up from reference TRBV5-5 and TRBJ1-1, is DAGVTQSPTHLIKTRGQQVTLRCSPISGHKSVSWYQQVLGQGPQFIFQYYEKEERGRGNFPDRFSARQFPNYSSELNVNALLLGDSALYLCASRAWGTRLNTEAFFGQGTRLTVV.

The chain employs TRBV12-3 or TRBV12-4 and TRBJ2-1; TCRdb reports TRBD2, a call that lacks DNA to check it against. The CDR3 length is 15 residues. The CDR3 loop is CASSLAHTSGNEQFF.

The chain links TRBV20-1 to TRBJ1-1; TCRdb outputs TRBD1, but without DNA this stays unchecked. The CDR3 spans 12 residues. In germline, CDR1 is DFQATT, CDR2 SNEGSKA (reference sequence). The CDR3 spells CSAREDTAEAFF.

V usage is TRBV12-3 or TRBV12-4 and J usage is TRBJ1-5; with no DNA, the TCRdb D assignment of TRBD1 cannot be verified. This CDR3 is 16 amino acids long. The CDR3 spells CASSLKWDVSNQPQHF.

The CDR3 protein is CASILRDTQYF. The chain employs TRBV12-3 or TRBV12-4 and TRBJ2-3. The CDR3 spans 11 residues.

The V and J genes are TRBV7-3 and TRBJ2-5; TCRdb calls TRBD2, which cannot be checked without DNA. This CDR3 has 14 amino acids. The germline V gene encodes CDR1 SGHTA and CDR2 FQGTGA. CDR3 in amino acids: CASSLTGLVETQYF.

The rearrangement joins TRBV10-3 to TRBJ2-1; lacking DNA, the TRBD2 call made by TCRdb goes unchecked. The CDR3 sequence is 15 residues long. Per the germline V gene, CDR1 is ENHRY and CDR2 is SYGVKD. This CDR3 is CAISGGTTSYNEQFF.

V is TRBV29-1 and J is TRBJ2-1; TCRdb calls TRBD1, which cannot be checked without DNA. Germline CDR1 SQVTM, CDR2 ANQGSEA. The CDR3 loop spans 14 amino acids. This CDR3 is CSVTPGHGYNEQFF.

The rearrangement joins TRBV12-3 or TRBV12-4 to TRBJ2-1; TCRdb outputs TRBD1, but without DNA this stays unchecked. The CDR3 is made up of 15 amino acids. The CDR3 reads CASNRGTGSRNEQFF.

The chain uses TRBV6-4 and TRBJ2-3; as DNA is missing, the TRBD2 call by TCRdb cannot be tested. The CDR3 extends over 15 amino acids. Germline-derived CDR1 and CDR2 are MRHNA and SNTAGT. The CDR3: CASSASGRYTDTQYF.

The rearrangement uses TRBV10-2 and TRBJ1-5; there is no DNA to check the TCRdb D call of TRBD1. This CDR3 is built from 18 residues. Germline values: CDR1 WSHSY, CDR2 SAAADI. The CDR3 sequence: CASSESFPLQGAQGPQHF.

This sequence joins TRBV2 and TRBJ1-4. This CDR3 contains 14 residues. CDR1 and CDR2 from the germline V gene are SNHLY and FYNNEI. The CDR3 reads CASLVAGLGEKLFF.

This rearrangement joins TRBV20-1 to TRBJ2-3; TCRdb names TRBD2, which stays unverified in the absence of DNA. CDR3 length: 14 amino acids. Germline CDR1 is DFQATT and CDR2 is SNEGSKA (reference sequence). The CDR3 sequence: CSARVAGAMDTQYF.

This chain uses TRBV10-3 with TRBJ1-1. The CDR3 totals 15 residues. Per the germline V gene, CDR1 is ENHRY and CDR2 is SYGVKD. The CDR3 spells CAISEVGDMNTEAFF.

This CDR3 is CSVGAGVTGELFF. The J gene is TRBJ2-2, the V gene TRBV29-1. Germline V CDR1 and CDR2: SQVTM, ANQGSEA. The CDR3 sequence is 13 residues long.

The J gene is TRBJ2-2, the V gene TRBV27; the D call of TRBD2 rests on TCRdb alone, since no DNA is present to check it. This CDR3 region has 16 residues. Germline CDR1 is MNHEY and CDR2 is SMNVEV (reference sequence). The CDR3 is CASSLWVAGAAGELFF.

The CDR3 protein is CSVETGSRTFSGYTF. This chain uses TRBV29-1 with TRBJ1-2; the TCRdb D gene call, TRBD1, has no DNA to confirm it. CDR1 and CDR2 (germline): SQVTM, ANQGSEA. The CDR3 contains 15 residues.

This rearrangement joins TRBV18 to TRBJ1-3; the TCRdb call, TRBD1, lacks DNA for checking. The CDR3 has 16 residues. The V gene's germline CDR1 is KGHSH and CDR2 LQKENI. The CDR3 sequence is CASSLEQGDSGNTIYF.

The chain is built from TRBV12-3 or TRBV12-4 and TRBJ2-1; TCRdb designates TRBD2, a call that cannot be tested without DNA. The length of the CDR3 is 14 residues. The CDR3 here is CASKSGLAGSEQFF.

V usage is TRBV5-1 and J usage is TRBJ2-1; TCRdb indicates TRBD2, and absent DNA this call remains unverified. In germline, CDR1 is SGHRS, CDR2 YFSETQ. CDR3 length: 15 residues. CDR3 amino acids: CASSPGLAGGGEQFF.

The chain employs TRBV20-1 and TRBJ2-1; TCRdb returns TRBD1, unconfirmable since there is no DNA. CDR3 length: 16 residues. Germline values: CDR1 DFQATT, CDR2 SNEGSKA (reference sequence). The CDR3 sequence is CSARAVGGTLVDEQFF.

V gene TRBV30 combines with J gene TRBJ2-1; the TCRdb D gene call, TRBD2, has no DNA to confirm it. The germline gives CDR1 GTSNPN, CDR2 SVGIG (reference sequence). This CDR3 has 12 residues. The CDR3 region is CAYIAGAVEQFF.

This chain joins TRBV20-1 and TRBJ2-1; TCRdb selects TRBD2, and the lack of DNA leaves this call unchecked. CDR1 is DFQATT and CDR2 is SNEGSKA in the germline V gene (reference sequence). The CDR3 has 14 residues. CDR3 in amino acids: CSARVGLAVNEQFF.

V and J are TRBV9 and TRBJ1-4. Germline V gene sequence: CDR1 SGDLS, CDR2 YYNGEE. The CDR3 length is 14 residues. CDR3 residues: CASSVGRVEEKLFF.

The chain is built from TRBV5-4 and TRBJ2-1; the TCRdb call, TRBD2, lacks DNA for checking. The CDR3 is 16 amino acids. Germline V lookup: CDR1 SGHNT, CDR2 YYREEE (reference sequence). The CDR3 region is CASSYEGLVSYNEQFF.

This chain uses TRBV6-6 with TRBJ2-7; no DNA is available, so the TRBD1 call from TCRdb remains unchecked. This CDR3 contains 15 residues. Germline CDR1 and CDR2: MNHNY and SVGAGI (reference sequence). CDR3 amino acids: CASSNRDRGRYEQYF.